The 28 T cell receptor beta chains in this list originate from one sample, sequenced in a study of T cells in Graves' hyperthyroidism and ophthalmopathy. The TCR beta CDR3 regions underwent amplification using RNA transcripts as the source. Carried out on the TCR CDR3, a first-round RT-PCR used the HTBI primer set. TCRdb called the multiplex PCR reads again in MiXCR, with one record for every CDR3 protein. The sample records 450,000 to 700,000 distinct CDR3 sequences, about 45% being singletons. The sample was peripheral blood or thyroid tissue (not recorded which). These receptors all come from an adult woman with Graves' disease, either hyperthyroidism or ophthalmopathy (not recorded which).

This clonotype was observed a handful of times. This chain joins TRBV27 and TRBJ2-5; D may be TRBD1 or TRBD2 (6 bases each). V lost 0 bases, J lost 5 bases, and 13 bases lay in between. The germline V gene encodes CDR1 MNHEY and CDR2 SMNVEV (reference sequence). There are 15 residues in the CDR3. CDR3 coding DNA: TGTGCCAGCAGTTTATCGAAGGGGGGCAGCGAGACCCAGTACTTC. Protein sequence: CASSLSKGGSETQYF.

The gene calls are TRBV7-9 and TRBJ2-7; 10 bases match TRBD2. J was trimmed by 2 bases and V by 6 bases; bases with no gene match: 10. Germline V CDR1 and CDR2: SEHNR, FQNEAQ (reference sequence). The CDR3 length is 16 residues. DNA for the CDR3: TGTGCCAGCAGTTTTTGGCTAGCGGGAGCTACCTACGAGCAGTACTTC. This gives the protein CASSFWLAGATYEQYF. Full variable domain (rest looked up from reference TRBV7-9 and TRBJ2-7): DTGVSQNPRHKITKRGQNVTFRCDPISEHNRLYWYRQTLGQGPEFLTYFQNEAQLEKSRLLSDRFSAERPKGSFSTLEIQRTEQGDSAMYLCASSFWLAGATYEQYFGPGTRLTVT.

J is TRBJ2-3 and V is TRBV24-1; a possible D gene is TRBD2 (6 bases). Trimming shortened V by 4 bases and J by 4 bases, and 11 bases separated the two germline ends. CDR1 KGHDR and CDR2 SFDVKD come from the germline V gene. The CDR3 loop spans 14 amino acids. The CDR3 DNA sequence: TGTGCCACCAGTGACCCTACTAGCTCAGATACGCAGTATTTT. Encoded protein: CATSDPTSSDTQYF.

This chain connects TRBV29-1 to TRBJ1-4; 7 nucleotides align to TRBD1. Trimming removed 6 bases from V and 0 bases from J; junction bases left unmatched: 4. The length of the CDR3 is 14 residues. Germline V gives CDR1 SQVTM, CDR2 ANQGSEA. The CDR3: CSVTGPATNEKLFF. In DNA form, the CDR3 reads TGCAGCGTGACAGGGCCTGCAACTAATGAAAAACTGTTTTTT.

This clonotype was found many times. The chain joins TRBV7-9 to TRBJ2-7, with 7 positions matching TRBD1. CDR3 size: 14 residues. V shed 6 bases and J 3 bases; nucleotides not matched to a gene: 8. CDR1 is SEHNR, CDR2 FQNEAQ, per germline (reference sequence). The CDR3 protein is CASRSGQSIYEQYF. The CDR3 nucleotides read TGTGCCAGCAGGTCGGGACAGTCCATCTACGAGCAGTACTTC. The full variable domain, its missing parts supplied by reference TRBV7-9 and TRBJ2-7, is DTGVSQNPRHKITKRGQNVTFRCDPISEHNRLYWYRQTLGQGPEFLTYFQNEAQLEKSRLLSDRFSAERPKGSFSTLEIQRTEQGDSAMYLCASRSGQSIYEQYFGPGTRLTVT.

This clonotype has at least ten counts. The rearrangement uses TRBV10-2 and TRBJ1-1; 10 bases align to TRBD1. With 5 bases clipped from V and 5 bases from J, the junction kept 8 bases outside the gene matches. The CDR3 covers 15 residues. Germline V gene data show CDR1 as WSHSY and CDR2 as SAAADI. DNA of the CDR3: TGCGCCAGCAGTTCCCCGGGACAGGGGACTACTGAAGCTTTCTTT. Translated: CASSSPGQGTTEAFF.

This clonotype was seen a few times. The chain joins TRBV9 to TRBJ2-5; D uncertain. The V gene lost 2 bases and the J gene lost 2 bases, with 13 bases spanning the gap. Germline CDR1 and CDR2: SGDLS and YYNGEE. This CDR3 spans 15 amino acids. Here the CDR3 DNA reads TGTGCCAGCAGCGTGACCGCAGGCCTTCAAGAGACCCAGTACTTC. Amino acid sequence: CASSVTAGLQETQYF. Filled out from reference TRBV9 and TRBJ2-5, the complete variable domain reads DSGVTQTPKHLITATGQRVTLRCSPRSGDLSVYWYQQSLDQGLQFLIQYYNGEERAKGNILERFSAQQFPDLHSELNLSSLELGDSALYFCASSVTAGLQETQYFGPGTRLLVL.

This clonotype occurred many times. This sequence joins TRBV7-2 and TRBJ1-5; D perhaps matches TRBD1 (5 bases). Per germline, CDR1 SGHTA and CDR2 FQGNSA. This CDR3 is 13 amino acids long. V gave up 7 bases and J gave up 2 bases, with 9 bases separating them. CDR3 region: CASTRDRNQPQHF. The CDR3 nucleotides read TGTGCCAGCACGCGGGACCGCAATCAGCCCCAGCATTTT.

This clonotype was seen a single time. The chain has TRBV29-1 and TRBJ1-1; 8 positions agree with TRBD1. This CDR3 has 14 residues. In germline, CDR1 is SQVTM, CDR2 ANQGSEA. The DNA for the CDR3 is TGCAGACGGGGGACAGGCGATACGAACACTGAAGCTTTCTTT. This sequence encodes CRRGTGDTNTEAFF.

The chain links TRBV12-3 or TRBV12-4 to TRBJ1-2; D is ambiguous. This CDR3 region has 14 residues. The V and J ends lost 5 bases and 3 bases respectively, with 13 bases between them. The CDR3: CASSHRLGDYGYTF. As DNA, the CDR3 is TGTGCCAGCAGTCACCGATTGGGTGACTATGGCTACACCTTC.

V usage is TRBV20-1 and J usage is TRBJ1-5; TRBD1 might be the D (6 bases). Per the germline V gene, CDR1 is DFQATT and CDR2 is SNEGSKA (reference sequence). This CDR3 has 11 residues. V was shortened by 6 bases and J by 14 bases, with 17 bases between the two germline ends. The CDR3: CSARGYAGEHF. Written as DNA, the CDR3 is TGCAGTGCAAGGGGGTACGCCGGGGAGCATTTT.

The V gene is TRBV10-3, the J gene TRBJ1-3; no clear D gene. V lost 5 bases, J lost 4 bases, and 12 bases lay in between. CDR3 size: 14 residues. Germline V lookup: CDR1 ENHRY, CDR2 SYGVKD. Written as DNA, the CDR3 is TGTGCCATCAGTAAAACAGAGATCGGAAACACCATATATTTT. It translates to CAISKTEIGNTIYF.

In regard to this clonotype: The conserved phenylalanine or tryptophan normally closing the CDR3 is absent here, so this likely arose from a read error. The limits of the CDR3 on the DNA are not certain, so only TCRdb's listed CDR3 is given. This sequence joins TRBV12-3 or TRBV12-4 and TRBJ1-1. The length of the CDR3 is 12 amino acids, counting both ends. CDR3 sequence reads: CASSRAGEATFY.

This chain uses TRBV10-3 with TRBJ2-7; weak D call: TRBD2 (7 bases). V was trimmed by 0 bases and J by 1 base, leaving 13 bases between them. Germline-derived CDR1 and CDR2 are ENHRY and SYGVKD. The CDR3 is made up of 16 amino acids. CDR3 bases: TGTGCCATCAGTGAGTCGGGGGGGCCTCGGTCCTACGAGCAGTACTTC. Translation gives CAISESGGPRSYEQYF.

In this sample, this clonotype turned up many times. Here the CDR3 reads CASSLVSGVANEKLFF. As DNA, the CDR3 is TGTGCCAGCAGCTTAGTATCGGGGGTAGCTAATGAAAAACTGTTTTTT. This rearrangement joins TRBV11-2 to TRBJ1-4, with a weak D call TRBD1 (5 bases). From germline, CDR1 is SGHAT and CDR2 FQNNGV. Trimming pared 1 base from V and 3 bases from J, leaving 12 bases between. The CDR3 is 16 residues long.

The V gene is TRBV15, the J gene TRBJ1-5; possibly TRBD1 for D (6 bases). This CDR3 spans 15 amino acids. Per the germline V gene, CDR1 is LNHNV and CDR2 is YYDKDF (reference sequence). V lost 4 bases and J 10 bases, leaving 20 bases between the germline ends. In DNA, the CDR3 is TGTGCCACCAGCATTTTGCAGGGGAGTAATTCACCCCAGCATTTT. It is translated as CATSILQGSNSPQHF.

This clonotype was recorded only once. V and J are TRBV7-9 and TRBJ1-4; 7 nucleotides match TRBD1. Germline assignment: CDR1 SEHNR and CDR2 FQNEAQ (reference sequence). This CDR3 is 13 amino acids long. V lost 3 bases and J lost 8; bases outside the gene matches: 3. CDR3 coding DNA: TGTGCCAGCAGCTTCGAACAGGGGGAAAAACTGTTTTTT. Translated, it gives CASSFEQGEKLFF.

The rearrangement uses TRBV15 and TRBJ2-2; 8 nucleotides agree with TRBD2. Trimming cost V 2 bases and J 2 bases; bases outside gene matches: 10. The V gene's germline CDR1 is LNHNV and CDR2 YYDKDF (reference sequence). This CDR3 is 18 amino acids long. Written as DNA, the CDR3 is TGTGCCACCAGCAGAAATTGGAACGGGAGGGCAAACACCGGGGAGCTGTTTTTT. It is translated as CATSRNWNGRANTGELFF.

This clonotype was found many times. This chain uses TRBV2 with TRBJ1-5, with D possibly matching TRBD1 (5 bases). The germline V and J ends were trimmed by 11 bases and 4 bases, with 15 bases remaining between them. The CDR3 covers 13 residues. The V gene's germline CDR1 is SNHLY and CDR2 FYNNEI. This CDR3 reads CACTPGPNQPQHF. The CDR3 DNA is TGTGCCTGTACACCGGGGCCGAATCAGCCCCAGCATTTT.

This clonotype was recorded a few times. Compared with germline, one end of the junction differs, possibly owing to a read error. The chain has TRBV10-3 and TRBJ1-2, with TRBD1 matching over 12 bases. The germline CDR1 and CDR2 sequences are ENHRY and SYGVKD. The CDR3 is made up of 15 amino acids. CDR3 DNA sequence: TGTGCCGTCAGTGAAACTGGGACAGGGGGCAGCGGCTACACCTTC. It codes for CAVSETGTGGSGYTF.

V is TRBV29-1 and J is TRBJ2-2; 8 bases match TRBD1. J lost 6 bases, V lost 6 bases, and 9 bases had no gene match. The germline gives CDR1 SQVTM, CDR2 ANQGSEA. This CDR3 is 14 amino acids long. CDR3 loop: CSVPDRVGSGELFF. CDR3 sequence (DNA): TGCAGCGTGCCGGACAGGGTCGGGTCCGGGGAGCTGTTTTTT.

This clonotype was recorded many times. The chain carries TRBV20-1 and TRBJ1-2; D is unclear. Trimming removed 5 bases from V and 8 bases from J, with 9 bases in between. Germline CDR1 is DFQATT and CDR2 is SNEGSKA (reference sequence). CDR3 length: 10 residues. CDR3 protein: CSAYSGGYTF. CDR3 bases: TGCAGTGCTTACAGCGGCGGCTACACCTTC.

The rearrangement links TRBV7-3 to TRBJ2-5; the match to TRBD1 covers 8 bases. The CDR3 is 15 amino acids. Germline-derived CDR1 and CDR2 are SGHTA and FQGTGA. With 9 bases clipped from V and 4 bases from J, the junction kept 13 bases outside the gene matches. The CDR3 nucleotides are TGTGCCAGAACGGGGGCAGGGGGCTACGGAGAGACCCAGTACTTC. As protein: CARTGAGGYGETQYF. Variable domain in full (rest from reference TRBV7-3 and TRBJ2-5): GAGVSQTPSNKVTEKGKYVELRCDPISGHTALYWYRQSLGQGPEFLIYFQGTGAADDSGLPNDRFFAVRPEGSVSTLKIQRTERGDSAVYLCARTGAGGYGETQYFGPGTRLLVL.

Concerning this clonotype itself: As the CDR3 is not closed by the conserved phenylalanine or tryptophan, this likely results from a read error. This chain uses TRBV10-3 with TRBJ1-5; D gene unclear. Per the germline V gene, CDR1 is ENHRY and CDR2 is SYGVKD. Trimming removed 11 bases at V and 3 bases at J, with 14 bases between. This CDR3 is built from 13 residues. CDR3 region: CAVRRDFNQPQHL. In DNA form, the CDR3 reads TGTGCCGTCCGGAGGGATTTCAATCAGCCCCAGCATCTT.

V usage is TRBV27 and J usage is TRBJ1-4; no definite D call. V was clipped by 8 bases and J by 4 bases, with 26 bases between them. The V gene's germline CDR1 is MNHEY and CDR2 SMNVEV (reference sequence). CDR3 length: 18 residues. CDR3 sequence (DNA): TGTGCCAGCTCCCCAGTCCGGGTTTCGGGTATCGGTAATGAAAAACTGTTTTTT. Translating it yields CASSPVRVSGIGNEKLFF. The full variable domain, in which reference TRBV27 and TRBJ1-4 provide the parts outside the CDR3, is EAQVTQNPRYLITVTGKKLTVTCSQNMNHEYMSWYRQDPGLGLRQIYYSMNVEVTDKGDVPEGYKVSRKEKRNFPLILESPSPNQTSLYFCASSPVRVSGIGNEKLFFGSGTQLSVL.

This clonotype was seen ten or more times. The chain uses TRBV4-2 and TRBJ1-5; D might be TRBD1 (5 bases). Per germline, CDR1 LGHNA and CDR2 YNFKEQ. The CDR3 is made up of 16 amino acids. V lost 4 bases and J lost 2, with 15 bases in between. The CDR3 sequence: CASSPVGGDRNQPQHF. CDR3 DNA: TGTGCCAGCAGCCCCGTCGGGGGGGACCGCAATCAGCCCCAGCATTTT.

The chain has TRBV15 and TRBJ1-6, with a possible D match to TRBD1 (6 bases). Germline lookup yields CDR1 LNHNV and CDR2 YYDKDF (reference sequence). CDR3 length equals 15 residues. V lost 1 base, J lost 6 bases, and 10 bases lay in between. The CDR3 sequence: CATSRAGQSNSPLHF. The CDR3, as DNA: TGTGCCACCAGCAGAGCAGGACAGAGTAATTCACCCCTCCACTTT. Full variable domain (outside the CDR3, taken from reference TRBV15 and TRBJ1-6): DAMVIQNPRYQVTQFGKPVTLSCSQTLNHNVMYWYQQKSSQAPKLLFHYYDKDFNNEADTPDNFQSRRPNTSFCFLDIRSPGLGDTAMYLCATSRAGQSNSPLHFGNGTRLTVT.

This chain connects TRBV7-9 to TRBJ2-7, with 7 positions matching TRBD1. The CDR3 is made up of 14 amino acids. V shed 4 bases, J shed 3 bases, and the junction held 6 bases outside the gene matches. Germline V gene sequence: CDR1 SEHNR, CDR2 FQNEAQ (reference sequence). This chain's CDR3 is CASSYRSGGYEQYF. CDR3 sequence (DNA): TGTGCCAGCAGCTACCGTTCAGGGGGCTACGAGCAGTACTTC.